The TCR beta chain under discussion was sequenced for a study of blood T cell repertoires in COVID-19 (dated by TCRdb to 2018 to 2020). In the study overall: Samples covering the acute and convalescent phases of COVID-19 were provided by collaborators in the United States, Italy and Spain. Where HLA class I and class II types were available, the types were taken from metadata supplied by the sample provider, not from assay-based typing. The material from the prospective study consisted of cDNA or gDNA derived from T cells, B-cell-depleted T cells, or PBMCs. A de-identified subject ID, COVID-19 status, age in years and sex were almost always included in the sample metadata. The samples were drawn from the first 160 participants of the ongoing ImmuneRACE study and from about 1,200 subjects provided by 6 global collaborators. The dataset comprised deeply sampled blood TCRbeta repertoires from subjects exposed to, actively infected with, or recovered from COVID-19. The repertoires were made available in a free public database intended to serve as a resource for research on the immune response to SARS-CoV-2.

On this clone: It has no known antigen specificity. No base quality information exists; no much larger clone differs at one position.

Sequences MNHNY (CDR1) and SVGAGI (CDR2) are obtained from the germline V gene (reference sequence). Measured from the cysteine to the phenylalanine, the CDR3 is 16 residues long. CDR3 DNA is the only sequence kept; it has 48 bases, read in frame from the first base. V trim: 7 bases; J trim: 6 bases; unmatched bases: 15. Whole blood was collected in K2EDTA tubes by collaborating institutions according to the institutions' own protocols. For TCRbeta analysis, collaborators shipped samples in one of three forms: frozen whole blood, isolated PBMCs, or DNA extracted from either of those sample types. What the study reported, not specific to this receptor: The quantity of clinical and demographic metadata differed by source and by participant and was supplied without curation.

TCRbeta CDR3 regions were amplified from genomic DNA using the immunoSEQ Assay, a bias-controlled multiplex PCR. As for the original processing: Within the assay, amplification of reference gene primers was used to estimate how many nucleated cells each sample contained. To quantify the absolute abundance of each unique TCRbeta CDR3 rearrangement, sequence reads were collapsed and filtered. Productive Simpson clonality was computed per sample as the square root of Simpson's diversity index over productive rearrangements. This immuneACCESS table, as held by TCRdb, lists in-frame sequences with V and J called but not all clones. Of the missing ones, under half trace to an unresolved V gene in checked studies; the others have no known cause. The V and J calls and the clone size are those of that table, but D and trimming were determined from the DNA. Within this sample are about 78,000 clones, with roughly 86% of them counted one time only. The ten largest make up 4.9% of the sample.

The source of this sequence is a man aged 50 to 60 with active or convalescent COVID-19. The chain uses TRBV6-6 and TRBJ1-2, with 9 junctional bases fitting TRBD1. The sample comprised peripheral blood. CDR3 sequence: CASTLRTGALTNGYTF. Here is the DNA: TGTGCCAGCACTCTCCGGACAGGGGCGTTAACTAATGGCTACACCTTC.